The 10 T cell receptor beta chains in this list originate from one sample, sequenced in a study of blood T cell repertoires in COVID-19. TCRdb keeps only in-frame clones here, not all; method: immunoSEQ multiplex PCR. The repertoire has 70,000 to 85,000 clones, approximately 82% of them found once; the top ten carry roughly 36%. Sequences were obtained from peripheral blood. These receptors were obtained from an elderly man with active or convalescent COVID-19.

A single count supports this clone. The chain combines TRBV5-1 with TRBJ2-2, with D possibly matching TRBD2 (6 bases). Deletions cut 1 base from V and 6 bases from J, with 13 bases between. CDR1 is SGHRS, CDR2 YFSETQ, per germline. The CDR3 has 15 residues. CDR3 residues: CASSLRGGTPGELFF. In nucleotides, the CDR3 is TGCGCCAGCAGCTTGAGGGGCGGGACCCCCGGGGAGCTGTTTTTT.

CDR3 loop: CASSGDRHQETQYF. CDR3 sequence (DNA): TGTGCCAGCAGTGGGGACAGACACCAAGAGACCCAGTACTTC. The chain couples TRBV2 to TRBJ2-5, with 7 bases that match TRBD1. The CDR3 spans 14 residues. The germline gives CDR1 SNHLY, CDR2 FYNNEI. Germline trimming cut 4 bases from V and 0 bases from J; bases unmatched to any gene: 2.

J is TRBJ1-1 and V is TRBV7-6; possibly TRBD1 for D (6 bases). V was trimmed by 2 bases and J by 4 bases, leaving 17 bases between them. This CDR3 spans 16 amino acids. CDR1 and CDR2 from the germline V gene are SGHVS and FNYEAQ. The CDR3 coding sequence is TGTGCCAGCAGCTTATTCCCCCAGGGGATAGGCACTGAAGCTTTCTTT. This translates into CASSLFPQGIGTEAFF.

The chain joins TRBV7-2 to TRBJ2-5; perhaps TRBD2 as D (7 bases). Germline-derived CDR1 and CDR2 are SGHTA and FQGNSA. The ends were cut back, 4 bases at V and 13 bases at J, with 22 bases in the middle. This CDR3 spans 14 amino acids. For the CDR3, the DNA is TGTGCCAGCAGCTCCAGCGCCTCGGCGGGGGCCGGGTACTTC. Encoded protein: CASSSSASAGAGYF.

This chain connects TRBV6-2 or TRBV6-3 to TRBJ2-5; 13 bases fit TRBD2. J was trimmed by 5 bases and V by 4 bases; bases with no gene match: 10. This CDR3 is 17 amino acids long. Germline loops: CDR1 MNHEY, CDR2 SVGEGT. CDR3 residues: CASSSTGLAGTWETQYF. The CDR3 nucleotides are TGTGCCAGCAGTTCGACGGGACTAGCGGGAACGTGGGAGACCCAGTACTTC.

V usage is TRBV6-2 or TRBV6-3 and J usage is TRBJ1-5, with D unresolved. V was shortened by 4 bases and J by 7 bases, with 8 bases between the two germline ends. The germline CDR1 and CDR2 sequences are MNHEY and SVGEGT. CDR3 length: 12 amino acids. The CDR3 DNA follows: TGTGCCAGCAGTTCCCCCAGGCAGCCCCAGCATTTT. Translating gives CASSSPRQPQHF.

The rearrangement uses TRBV29-1 and TRBJ2-3, with 7 bases fitting TRBD2. Germline CDR1 SQVTM, CDR2 ANQGSEA. Trimming removed 4 bases from V and 1 base from J; junction bases left unmatched: 5. This CDR3 contains 14 residues. The CDR3 sequence is CSVVLAGGTDTQYF. CDR3 bases: TGCAGCGTTGTTTTGGCGGGGGGCACAGATACGCAGTATTTT.

The chain employs TRBV11-1 and TRBJ2-1; TRBD2 aligns across 10 bases. Germline lookup yields CDR1 SGHAT and CDR2 FQDESV (reference sequence). V lost 1 base and J lost 9; bases outside the gene matches: 9. The CDR3 sequence is 16 residues long. DNA of the CDR3: TGTGCCAGCAGCTTAGAAGCCAGCGGGGGGGCGTTTGAGCAGTTCTTC. It specifies CASSLEASGGAFEQFF.

The J gene is TRBJ2-3, the V gene TRBV5-1, with 9 positions matching TRBD1. V shed 1 base and J 7 bases; nucleotides not matched to a gene: 4. The CDR3 extends over 14 amino acids. Germline CDR1 and CDR2: SGHRS and YFSETQ. For the CDR3, the DNA is TGCGCCAGCAGCTTGAGGGACAGGGCTCATACGCAGTATTTT. This gives the protein CASSLRDRAHTQYF.

The rearrangement links TRBV10-2 to TRBJ1-2; unclear D gene. The CDR3 is 13 residues long. V was pared by 1 base and J by 7 bases, with 10 bases between. The germline gives CDR1 WSHSY, CDR2 SAAADI. The CDR3 spells CASSEWESGGYTF. CDR3 sequence (DNA): TGCGCCAGCAGTGAGTGGGAGAGTGGTGGCTACACCTTC.